Shown below are 10 T cell receptor beta chains from a single sample sequenced in a study of beta chain features in type 1 diabetes. The study, taken as a whole, reports: All four CD4+ subsets of Type 1 diabetes patients contained TCRB CDR3s that were moderately but significantly shorter.

These TCRs' antigens remain unknown. Isolated RNA was reverse transcribed in full, so expressed TCRB transcripts were sequenced. Sequencing was performed with immunoSEQ multiplex PCR; in TCRdb, only in-frame clones are kept and a portion is missing. The sample records roughly 730,000 clones, about an eighth being singletons. Sequencing input: naive CD4+ T cells from blood. The receptors shown here come from a young man with type 1 diabetes.

The chain carries TRBV15 and TRBJ2-3, with a possible D match to TRBD2 (6 bases). The germline V gene encodes CDR1 LNHNV and CDR2 YYDKDF (reference sequence). Deletions cut 5 bases from V and 4 bases from J, with 16 bases between. CDR3 length: 15 residues. The CDR3 loop is CATSAREPKSDTQYF. CDR3 nucleotide sequence: TGTGCCACCAGCGCTCGGGAGCCAAAATCAGATACGCAGTATTTT.

A few counts support this clone. V and J are TRBV5-1 and TRBJ2-2; D might be TRBD1 (5 bases). Germline values: CDR1 SGHRS, CDR2 YFSETQ. Trimming cost V 2 bases and J 7 bases, with 9 bases left between them. This CDR3 has 13 residues. The CDR3 sequence is CASSFQGDGELFF. The DNA of the CDR3 is TGCGCCAGCAGCTTTCAGGGCGACGGGGAGCTGTTTTTT.

Only a few counts were recorded for this clone. The chain carries TRBV2 and TRBJ1-2; D unresolved. The V gene lost 8 bases and the J gene lost 2 bases, with 12 bases spanning the gap. Germline V gene sequence: CDR1 SNHLY, CDR2 FYNNEI. The CDR3 extends over 13 amino acids. CDR3 coding DNA: TGTGCCAGCGGGGTGGACGGGAACTATGGCTACACCTTC. It is translated as CASGVDGNYGYTF.

In its sample, this clone was seen a few times. This rearrangement joins TRBV2 to TRBJ2-5; no firm D call. Trimming left V 5 bases short and J 5 bases short, with 6 bases between. The CDR3 is 11 residues long. Germline loops: CDR1 SNHLY, CDR2 FYNNEI. The CDR3 region has the DNA TGTGCCAGCAGTAGTAGGGAGACCCAGTACTTC. Its protein is CASSSRETQYF.

This clone was recorded a few times. This chain connects TRBV5-1 to TRBJ1-1; 9 bases match TRBD1. The CDR3 sequence is 14 residues long. The trim removed 6 bases at V and 9 bases at J, leaving 12 bases unmatched. In germline, CDR1 is SGHRS, CDR2 YFSETQ. The CDR3 DNA is TGCGCCAGCACGTATGGGACAGGGATTCGGAAAGCTTTCTTT. Its translation is CASTYGTGIRKAFF.

This chain connects TRBV4-1 to TRBJ1-1; the D is unclear. This CDR3 has 15 residues. The germline CDR1 and CDR2 sequences are MGHRA and YSYEKL. V was pared by 4 bases and J by 0 bases, with 12 bases between. This CDR3 is CASSPPTDLNTEAFF. The CDR3 DNA reads as TGCGCCAGCAGCCCCCCCACAGACTTGAACACTGAAGCTTTCTTT.

This clone was seen a handful of times. The chain is built from TRBV28 and TRBJ2-5; 9 bases are a match to TRBD2. Germline CDR1 is MDHEN and CDR2 is SYDVKM. V was pared by 3 bases and J by 3 bases, with 5 bases of the junction left unmatched. This CDR3 region has 15 residues. The CDR3 DNA sequence: TGTGCCAGCAGTTTGAGGGGACTAGCAGAAGAGACCCAGTACTTC. Translated: CASSLRGLAEETQYF.

This clone has only a few counts. The chain uses TRBV4-1 and TRBJ1-2; D is unclear. The CDR3 spans 12 residues. Germline CDR1 and CDR2: MGHRA and YSYEKL. Trimming stripped 1 base from V and 5 bases from J, with 5 bases between. CDR3 in DNA: TGCGCCAGCAGCCAAGCGGGATATGGCTACACCTTC. Protein sequence: CASSQAGYGYTF.

The sample holds a few counts of this clone. The chain is built from TRBV28 and TRBJ2-7, with D tentatively TRBD1 (5 bases). Trimming pared 0 bases from V and 5 bases from J, leaving 8 bases between. The CDR3 contains 13 residues. Germline CDR1 reads MDHEN; CDR2 reads SYDVKM. The CDR3 sequence is CASSLWTENEQYF. The CDR3, as DNA: TGTGCCAGCAGTTTATGGACAGAAAACGAGCAGTACTTC. Based on the CDR3 plus reference TRBV28 and TRBJ2-7, the full variable domain is DVKVTQSSRYLVKRTGEKVFLECVQDMDHENMFWYRQDPGLGLRLIYFSYDVKMKEKGDIPEGYSVSREKKERFSLILESASTNQTSMYLCASSLWTENEQYFGPGTRLTVT.

This clone was recorded a few times. The chain has TRBV20-1 and TRBJ2-7; D ambiguous. The CDR3 length is 11 residues. Germline V gene data show CDR1 as DFQATT and CDR2 as SNEGSKA (reference sequence). Deletions cut 6 bases from V and 3 bases from J, with 9 bases between. CDR3 in DNA: TGCAGTGCCCCCGTAGTCTACGAGCAGTACTTC. Its protein product is CSAPVVYEQYF.